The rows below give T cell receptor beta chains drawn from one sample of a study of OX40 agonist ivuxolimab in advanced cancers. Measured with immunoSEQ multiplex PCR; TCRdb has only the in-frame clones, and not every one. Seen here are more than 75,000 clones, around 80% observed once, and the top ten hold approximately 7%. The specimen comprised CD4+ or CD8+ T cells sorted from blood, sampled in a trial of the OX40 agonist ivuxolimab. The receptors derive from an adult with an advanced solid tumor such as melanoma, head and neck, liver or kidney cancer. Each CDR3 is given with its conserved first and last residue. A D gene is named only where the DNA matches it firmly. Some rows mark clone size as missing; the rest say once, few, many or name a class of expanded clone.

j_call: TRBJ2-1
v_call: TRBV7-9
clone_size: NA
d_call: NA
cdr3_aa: CASSSRSNEQFF
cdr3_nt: TGTGCCAGCAGCTCAAGGTCGAATGAGCAGTTCTTC

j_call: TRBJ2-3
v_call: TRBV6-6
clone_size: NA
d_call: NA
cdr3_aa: CASSYRSTSTDTQYF
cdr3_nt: TGTGCCAGCAGTTACCGCAGCACTAGCACAGATACGCAGTATTTT

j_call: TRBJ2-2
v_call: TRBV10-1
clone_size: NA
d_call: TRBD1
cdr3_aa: CASSGDSQNTGELFF
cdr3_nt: TGCGCCAGCAGCGGGGACAGTCAGAACACCGGGGAGCTGTTTTTT

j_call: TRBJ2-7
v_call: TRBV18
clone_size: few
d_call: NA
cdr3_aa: CASSPPGLEGLEQYF
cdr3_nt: TGTGCCAGCTCACCACCGGGTCTTGAGGGACTCGAGCAGTACTTC

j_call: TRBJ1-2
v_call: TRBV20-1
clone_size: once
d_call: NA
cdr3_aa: CSAGGRDGYTF
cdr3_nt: TGCAGTGCTGGCGGAAGGGATGGCTACACCTTC

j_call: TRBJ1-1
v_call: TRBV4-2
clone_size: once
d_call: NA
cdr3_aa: CASSQGGEQLEAFF
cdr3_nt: TGTGCCAGCAGCCAAGGTGGGGAGCAACTTGAAGCTTTCTTT

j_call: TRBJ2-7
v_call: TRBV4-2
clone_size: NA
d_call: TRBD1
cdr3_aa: CASGTGFYEQYF
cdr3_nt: TGTGCCAGCGGGACAGGGTTCTACGAGCAGTACTTC

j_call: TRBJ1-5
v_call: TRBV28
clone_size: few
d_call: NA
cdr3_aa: CASSLGTVNQPQHF
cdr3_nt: TGTGCCAGCAGTTTAGGTACGGTGAATCAGCCCCAGCATTTT

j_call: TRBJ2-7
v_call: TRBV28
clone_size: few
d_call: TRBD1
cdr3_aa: CASSSPGQGLSYEQYF
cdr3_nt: TGTGCCAGCAGTTCCCCGGGACAGGGCCTTTCCTACGAGCAGTACTTC

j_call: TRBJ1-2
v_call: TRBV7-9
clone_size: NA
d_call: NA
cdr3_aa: CASSSRDPQRYGYTF
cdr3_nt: TGTGCCAGCAGCTCCCGGGACCCACAGCGGTATGGCTACACCTTC

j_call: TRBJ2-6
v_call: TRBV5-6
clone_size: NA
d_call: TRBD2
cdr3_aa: CASSLPRGGSGANVLTF
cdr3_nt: TGTGCCAGCAGCTTGCCCCGGGGGGGCTCTGGGGCCAACGTCCTGACTTTC

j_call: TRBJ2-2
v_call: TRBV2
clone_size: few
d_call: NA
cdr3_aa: CASSDRDPLTGELFF
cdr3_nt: TGTGCCAGCAGTGATAGGGACCCACTCACCGGGGAGCTGTTTTTT

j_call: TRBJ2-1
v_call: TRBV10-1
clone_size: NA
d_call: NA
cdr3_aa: CASSGAKGRGLNEQFF
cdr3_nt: TGCGCCAGCAGTGGGGCGAAAGGGAGGGGGCTTAATGAGCAGTTCTTC

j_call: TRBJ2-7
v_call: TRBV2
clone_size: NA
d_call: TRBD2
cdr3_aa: CASSPGEVAGDRGEQYF
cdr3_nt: TGTGCCAGCAGCCCCGGTGAGGTAGCGGGAGACCGAGGGGAGCAGTACTTC

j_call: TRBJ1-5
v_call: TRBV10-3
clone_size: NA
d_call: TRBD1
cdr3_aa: CANRQGLESNQPQHF
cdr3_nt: TGTGCCAACAGACAGGGTTTAGAGAGCAATCAGCCCCAGCATTTT

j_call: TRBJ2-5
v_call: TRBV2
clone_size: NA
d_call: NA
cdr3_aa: CASSTRVGVGETQYF
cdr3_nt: TGTGCCAGCAGCACTCGGGTGGGGGTAGGGGAGACCCAGTACTTC

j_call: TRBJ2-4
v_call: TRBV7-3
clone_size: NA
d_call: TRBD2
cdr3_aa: CASSLMPSGAKNIQYF
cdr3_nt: TGTGCCAGCAGCTTAATGCCTAGCGGGGCAAAAAACATTCAGTACTTC

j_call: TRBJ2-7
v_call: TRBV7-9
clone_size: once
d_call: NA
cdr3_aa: CASSTPGPSYEQYF
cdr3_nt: TGTGCCAGCAGTACACCGGGCCCTAGCTACGAGCAGTACTTC

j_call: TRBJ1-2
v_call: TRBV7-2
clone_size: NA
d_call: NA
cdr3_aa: CASSTGRRGGYTF
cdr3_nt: TGTGCCAGCAGCACAGGCAGGCGAGGGGGCTACACCTTC

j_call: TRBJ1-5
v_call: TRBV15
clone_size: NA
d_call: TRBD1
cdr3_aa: CATRTGTGGYQPQHF
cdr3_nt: TGTGCCACCAGGACCGGGACAGGGGGTTATCAGCCCCAGCATTTT

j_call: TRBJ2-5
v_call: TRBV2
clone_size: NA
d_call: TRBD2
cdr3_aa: CASSLGLAGAGETQYF
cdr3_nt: TGTGCCAGCAGTTTGGGTTTAGCGGGGGCGGGGGAGACCCAGTACTTC

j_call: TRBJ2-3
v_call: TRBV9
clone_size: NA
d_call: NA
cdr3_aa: CASSVLGVDTQYF
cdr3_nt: TGTGCCAGCAGCGTATTAGGTGTAGATACGCAGTATTTT

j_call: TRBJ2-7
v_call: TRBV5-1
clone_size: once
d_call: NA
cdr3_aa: CASSLVRTRTYEQYF
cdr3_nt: TGCGCCAGCAGCTTGGTCCGGACCCGGACTTACGAGCAGTACTTC

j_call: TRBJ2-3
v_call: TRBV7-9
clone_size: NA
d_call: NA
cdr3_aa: CASSISDTQYF
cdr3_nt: TGTGCCAGCAGTATTTCAGATACGCAGTATTTT

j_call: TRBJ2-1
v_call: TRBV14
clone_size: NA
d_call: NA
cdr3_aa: CASSPSWRGPYNEQFF
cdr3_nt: TGTGCCAGCAGCCCCTCGTGGCGGGGGCCTTACAATGAGCAGTTCTTC

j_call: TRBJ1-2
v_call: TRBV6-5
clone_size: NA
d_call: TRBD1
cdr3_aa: CASSGQEIYGYTF
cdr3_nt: TGTGCCAGCAGCGGACAGGAGATCTATGGCTACACCTTC

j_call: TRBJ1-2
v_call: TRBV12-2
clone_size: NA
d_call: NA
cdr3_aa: CARPQGFGYTF
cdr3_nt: TGTGCACGACCGCAGGGGTTCGGCTACACCTTC

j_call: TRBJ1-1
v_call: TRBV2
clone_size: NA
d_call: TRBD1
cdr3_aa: CASSDSLGQGGTEAFF
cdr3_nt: TGTGCCAGCAGTGATAGTCTAGGACAGGGGGGGACTGAAGCTTTCTTT